This entry lists 25 T cell receptor beta chains sequenced from one sample in a study of blood T cell repertoires in COVID-19 (TCRdb year 2020). Preparation of the library involved the immunoSEQ multiplex PCR assay. Imported from immuneACCESS, the table was reduced by TCRdb to in-frame sequences with V and J called. These copies leave out some clones; in studies compared against another copy, an unresolved V gene accounts for under half, and the cause of the remainder is not known. Recorded for this sample are about 39,000 clones; roughly 80% of them occurred a single time. Clones ranked in the top ten supply 8% to 10% of the sample. The sequenced sample consisted of peripheral blood. Every receptor here comes from a man between 60 and 75 years old in a cohort sampled during active COVID-19.

This clone was seen a few times. The genes are TRBV7-2 and TRBJ2-3; 12 positions match TRBD1. This CDR3 has 16 amino acids. Germline lookup yields CDR1 SGHTA and CDR2 FQGNSA. With V trimmed by 4 bases and J by 4 bases, 6 bases remained unmatched. Written as DNA, the CDR3 is TGTGCCAGCAGCTCATACCGGGACAGGGGGCCAGATACGCAGTATTTT. Its translation: CASSSYRDRGPDTQYF.

The chain joins TRBV11-2 to TRBJ2-7; 9 bases match TRBD1. The V gene end was trimmed by 3 bases and the J gene end by 4 bases; junction bases not matched to a gene: 4. This CDR3 comprises 14 residues. Germline lookup yields CDR1 SGHAT and CDR2 FQNNGV. The CDR3 bases are TGTGCCAGCAGCTTCGGGACAGGGACGTACGAGCAGTACTTC. This translates into CASSFGTGTYEQYF.

There are a few counts of this clone. The chain recombines TRBV7-3 with TRBJ2-3; 7 positions match TRBD1. CDR1 is SGHTA and CDR2 is FQGTGA in the germline V gene. V was clipped by 3 bases and J by 3 bases; unmatched bases: 6. The CDR3 loop spans 15 amino acids. The DNA of the CDR3 is TGTGCCAGCAGCTTGGGACCCAGGGGGACAGATACGCAGTATTTT. Protein: CASSLGPRGTDTQYF.

This rearrangement joins TRBV14 to TRBJ1-1; 7 bases match TRBD1. CDR3 length equals 17 residues. The ends lost 4 bases at V and 2 bases at J; junction bases unmatched: 13. CDR1 and CDR2 from the germline V gene are SGHDN and FVKESK. The CDR3 sequence: CASSRLQGFKGNTEAFF. CDR3 bases: TGTGCCAGCAGCCGTCTACAGGGGTTCAAGGGTAACACTGAAGCTTTCTTT.

There are a few counts of this clone. The chain recombines TRBV4-3 with TRBJ1-2, with a possible D match to TRBD1 (5 bases). The CDR3 sequence is 14 residues long. Between the trimmed V and J ends, which lost 0 bases and 5 bases, there was a span of 10 bases. The germline V gene encodes CDR1 LGHNA and CDR2 YSLEER. The CDR3 DNA reads TGCGCCAGCAGCCAAGATCGGTCAGGGTATGGCTACACCTTC. It specifies CASSQDRSGYGYTF.

This clone occurred once. The chain is built from TRBV29-1 and TRBJ1-2; 9 bases map to TRBD1. Looked up from germline, CDR1 is SQVTM and CDR2 is ANQGSEA. The CDR3 is 13 residues long. Losses at the gene ends were 3 bases for V and 8 bases for J; bases not matched to a gene: 7. CDR3 loop: CSVDGTGSGGYTF. In DNA form, the CDR3 reads TGCAGCGTTGATGGGACAGGGAGCGGCGGCTACACCTTC. The complete variable domain, with remaining parts taken from reference TRBV29-1 and TRBJ1-2, reads SAVISQKPSRDICQRGTSLTIQCQVDSQVTMMFWYRQQPGQSLTLIATANQGSEATYESGFVIDKFPISRPNLTFSTLTVSNMSPEDSSIYLCSVDGTGSGGYTFGSGTRLTVV.

The V call is TRBV24-1, the J call TRBJ2-6; D gene unclear. Germline V gives CDR1 KGHDR, CDR2 SFDVKD. With 2 bases removed from V and 0 bases from J, the gap between germline ends came to 4 bases. CDR3 length: 15 residues. CDR3 sequence: CATSDSGSGANVLTF. CDR3 bases: TGTGCCACCAGTGATTCGGGCTCTGGGGCCAACGTCCTGACTTTC.

The chain is built from TRBV5-4 and TRBJ1-2, with 7 nucleotides matching TRBD1. The CDR3 consists of 13 residues. The V segment lost 4 bases and the J segment 8 bases; nucleotides outside the gene matches: 8. Germline V gene lookup returns CDR1 SGHNT and CDR2 YYREEE (reference sequence). As DNA, the CDR3 is TGTGCCAGCAGCCGCGGACAGGACCGGGGCTACACCTTC. Translated: CASSRGQDRGYTF.

The chain links TRBV2 to TRBJ2-2; perhaps TRBD2 as D (5 bases). CDR1 SNHLY and CDR2 FYNNEI come from the germline V gene. The CDR3 contains 15 residues. The ends were cut back, 1 base at V and 7 bases at J, with 13 bases in the middle. As DNA, the CDR3 is TGTGCCAGCAGTGAAGGCGTAGCGAAGTTCGGGGAGCTGTTTTTT. This gives the protein CASSEGVAKFGELFF.

The gene calls are TRBV2 and TRBJ1-1; 8 nucleotides align to TRBD1. Germline CDR1 reads SNHLY; CDR2 reads FYNNEI. Germline trimming cut 8 bases from V and 0 bases from J; bases unmatched to any gene: 5. The CDR3 sequence is 14 residues long. The CDR3 nucleotides read TGTGCCAGCGCCTACAGGGGGATGAACACTGAAGCTTTCTTT. Its translation: CASAYRGMNTEAFF.

The chain uses TRBV28 and TRBJ2-7; D is ambiguous. V was pared by 1 base and J by 7 bases, with 8 bases between. The germline V gene has CDR1 MDHEN and CDR2 SYDVKM. The CDR3 totals 12 residues. Here the CDR3 reads CASSLFGLEQYF. As DNA, the CDR3 is TGTGCCAGCAGTTTATTTGGTCTAGAGCAGTACTTC.

The chain uses TRBV28 and TRBJ2-1, with 11 bases lining up with TRBD2. The CDR3 covers 15 residues. With 7 bases clipped from V and 6 bases from J, the junction kept 8 bases outside the gene matches. Germline loops: CDR1 MDHEN, CDR2 SYDVKM. CDR3 sequence reads: CASNKLAGDPNEQFF. The CDR3, as DNA: TGTGCCAGCAATAAACTAGCGGGAGACCCCAATGAGCAGTTCTTC.

The chain couples TRBV27 to TRBJ1-6, with D maybe TRBD1 (5 bases). CDR1 is MNHEY, CDR2 SMNVEV, per germline (reference sequence). Trimming stripped 3 bases from V and 6 bases from J, with 9 bases between. The CDR3 totals 14 residues. In DNA form, the CDR3 reads TGTGCCAGCAGTTTCGGGGGGGGTAATTCACCCCTCCACTTT. This sequence encodes CASSFGGGNSPLHF.

V usage is TRBV5-5 and J usage is TRBJ2-7; D is possibly TRBD1 (5 bases). Germline assignment: CDR1 SGHKS and CDR2 YYEKEE (reference sequence). Trimming took off 2 bases at V and 2 bases at J, with 11 bases between the two ends. CDR3 length: 14 residues. CDR3 nucleotide sequence: TGTGCCAGCAGCTTCCGGACATCGACCTACGAGCAGTACTTC. Translated, it gives CASSFRTSTYEQYF. Variable domain in full (rest from reference TRBV5-5 and TRBJ2-7): DAGVTQSPTHLIKTRGQQVTLRCSPISGHKSVSWYQQVLGQGPQFIFQYYEKEERGRGNFPDRFSARQFPNYSSELNVNALLLGDSALYLCASSFRTSTYEQYFGPGTRLTVT.

This chain connects TRBV11-2 to TRBJ2-7; TRBD1 agrees at 10 bases. J gave up 3 bases and V 6 bases, and 5 bases lay outside the gene matches. Germline V gives CDR1 SGHAT, CDR2 FQNNGV. CDR3 length equals 14 residues. The CDR3 loop reads CASSYRDRGYEQYF. CDR3 bases: TGTGCCAGCAGTTACCGGGACAGGGGCTACGAGCAGTACTTC.

This clone counts as medium-sized. The chain joins TRBV6-1 to TRBJ2-2, with D possibly TRBD1 on 5 matching bases. Germline V gene lookup returns CDR1 MNHNS and CDR2 SASEGT. Trimming pared 1 base from V and 5 bases from J, leaving 14 bases between. The CDR3 runs 16 residues. The CDR3 loop is CASSEGGIKGTGELFF. The CDR3 DNA follows: TGTGCCAGCAGTGAAGGGGGTATAAAGGGGACCGGGGAGCTGTTTTTT.

This clone was seen a handful of times. Here the CDR3 DNA reads TGTGCCAGCAGCTTGGCCAAAGCGGATACGCAGTATTTT. This gives the protein CASSLAKADTQYF. The gene calls are TRBV5-4 and TRBJ2-3; D not resolved. V was cut by 0 bases and J by 6 bases, with 8 bases left in between. The CDR3 length is 13 residues. The germline CDR1 and CDR2 sequences are SGHNT and YYREEE (reference sequence).

DNA for the CDR3: TGTGCCAGCAGTTTAACCGGGACAGATTCACCCCTCCACTTT. Its translation is CASSLTGTDSPLHF. The chain combines TRBV6-6 with TRBJ1-6; 7 bases line up with TRBD1. The V gene end was trimmed by 4 bases and the J gene end by 8 bases; junction bases not matched to a gene: 5. The CDR3 is 14 residues long. CDR1 MNHNY and CDR2 SVGAGI come from the germline V gene (reference sequence).

V gene TRBV2 combines with J gene TRBJ1-4; no definite D call. Trimming took 6 bases from V and 1 from J, leaving 6 bases between them. From germline, CDR1 is SNHLY and CDR2 FYNNEI. The CDR3 is 13 residues long. The CDR3 is CASSRETNEKLFF. Written as DNA, the CDR3 is TGTGCCAGCAGCCGGGAAACTAATGAAAAACTGTTTTTT.

The gene calls are TRBV24-1 and TRBJ2-1, with TRBD2 identical over 8 bases. The V and J ends lost 4 bases and 6 bases, in that order; junction bases with no gene match: 7. The CDR3 totals 15 residues. CDR1 and CDR2 (germline): KGHDR, SFDVKD. This CDR3 is CATSEFPGGPNEQFF. CDR3 in DNA: TGTGCCACCAGTGAGTTCCCGGGAGGGCCCAATGAGCAGTTCTTC.

The V and J genes are TRBV2 and TRBJ2-5; 7 nucleotides match TRBD1. CDR1 and CDR2 from the germline V gene are SNHLY and FYNNEI. The length of the CDR3 is 17 residues. Trimming took 1 base from V and 0 from J; bases not matched to a gene: 8. CDR3 DNA: TGTGCCAGCAGTGAAGGAAGGTCAAGGGGGCACCAAGAGACCCAGTACTTC. Translating gives CASSEGRSRGHQETQYF.

The chain recombines TRBV5-1 with TRBJ1-1; D call uncertain. Trimming shortened V by 2 bases and J by 2 bases, and 13 bases separated the two germline ends. The CDR3 sequence is 15 residues long. The germline gives CDR1 SGHRS, CDR2 YFSETQ. CDR3 amino acids: CASSFTGLGNTEAFF. The CDR3 nucleotides are TGCGCCAGCAGCTTCACCGGTCTGGGCAACACTGAAGCTTTCTTT.

V and J are TRBV29-1 and TRBJ2-5; 9 bases agree with TRBD1. V shed 6 bases, J shed 7 bases, and the junction held 21 bases outside the gene matches. The CDR3 contains 17 residues. Germline V gene lookup returns CDR1 SQVTM and CDR2 ANQGSEA. The DNA of the CDR3 is TGCAGCGTAGCCCCCGAATTCCTCGGGACAGGGTATGTGACCCAGTACTTC. It codes for CSVAPEFLGTGYVTQYF.

This sequence joins TRBV2 and TRBJ1-5; perhaps TRBD1 as D (5 bases). Germline assignment: CDR1 SNHLY and CDR2 FYNNEI. V was trimmed by 6 bases and J by 0 bases, leaving 9 bases between them. The CDR3 runs 14 residues. The CDR3 DNA sequence: TGTGCCAGCAGCCCGGACAATAGCAATCAGCCCCAGCATTTT. It yields the protein CASSPDNSNQPQHF.

The CDR3 loop reads CASAGGANTGELFF. The DNA for the CDR3 is TGTGCCAGCGCCGGGGGGGCTAACACCGGGGAGCTGTTTTTT. The chain carries TRBV27 and TRBJ2-2; the match to TRBD2 covers 8 bases. In germline, CDR1 is MNHEY, CDR2 SMNVEV (reference sequence). The V and J ends lost 8 bases and 2 bases, in that order; junction bases with no gene match: 4. The CDR3 extends over 14 amino acids.